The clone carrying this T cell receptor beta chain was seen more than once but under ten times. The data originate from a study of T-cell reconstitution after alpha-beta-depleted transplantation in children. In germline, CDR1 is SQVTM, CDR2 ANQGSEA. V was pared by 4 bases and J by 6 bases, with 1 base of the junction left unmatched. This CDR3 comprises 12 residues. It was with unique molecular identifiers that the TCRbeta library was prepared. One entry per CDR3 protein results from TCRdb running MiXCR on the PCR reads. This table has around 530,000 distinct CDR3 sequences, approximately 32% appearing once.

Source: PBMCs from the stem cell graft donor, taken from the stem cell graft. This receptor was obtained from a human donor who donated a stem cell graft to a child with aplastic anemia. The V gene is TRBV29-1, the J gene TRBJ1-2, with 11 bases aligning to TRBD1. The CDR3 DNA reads TGCAGCGTTGGGACAGGGGGCCATGGCTACACCTTC. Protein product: CSVGTGGHGYTF. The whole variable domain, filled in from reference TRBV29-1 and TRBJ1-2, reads SAVISQKPSRDICQRGTSLTIQCQVDSQVTMMFWYRQQPGQSLTLIATANQGSEATYESGFVIDKFPISRPNLTFSTLTVSNMSPEDSSIYLCSVGTGGHGYTFGSGTRLTVV.